The clone carrying this TCR beta chain was seen a single time. This sample stems from a study of technical replicates of blood from a handful of donors. V lost 4 bases, J lost 2 bases, and 27 bases lay in between. Germline loops: CDR1 KGHSH, CDR2 LQKENI. This CDR3 spans 19 amino acids. Sequenced by immunoSEQ multiplex PCR; TCRdb stores in-frame clones only, minus some. Here the sample spans under 90,000 clones, 96% being singletons. The sample taken for sequencing was T cells isolated from PBMCs. The receptor's source is a human donor in good health. This rearrangement joins TRBV18 to TRBJ2-7, with D possibly being TRBD1 (6 bases). The CDR3 spells CASSRLINLDRERTYEQYF. CDR3 nucleotides: TGTGCCAGCTCACGCCTAATCAACTTGGACAGAGAGCGGACCTACGAGCAGTACTTC.